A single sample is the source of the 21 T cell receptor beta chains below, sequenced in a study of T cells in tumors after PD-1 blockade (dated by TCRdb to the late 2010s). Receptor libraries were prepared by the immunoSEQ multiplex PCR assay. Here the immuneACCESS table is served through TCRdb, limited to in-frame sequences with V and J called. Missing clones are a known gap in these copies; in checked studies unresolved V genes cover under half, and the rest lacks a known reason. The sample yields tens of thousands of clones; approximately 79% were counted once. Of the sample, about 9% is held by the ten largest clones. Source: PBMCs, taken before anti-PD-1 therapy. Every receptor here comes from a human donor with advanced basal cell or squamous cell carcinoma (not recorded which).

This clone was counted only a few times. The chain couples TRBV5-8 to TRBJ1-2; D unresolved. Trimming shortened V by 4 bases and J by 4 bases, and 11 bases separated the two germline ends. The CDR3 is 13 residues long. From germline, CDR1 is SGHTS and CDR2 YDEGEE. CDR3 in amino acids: CASSADPAYGYTF. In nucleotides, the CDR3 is TGTGCCAGCAGCGCGGACCCCGCCTATGGCTACACCTTC.

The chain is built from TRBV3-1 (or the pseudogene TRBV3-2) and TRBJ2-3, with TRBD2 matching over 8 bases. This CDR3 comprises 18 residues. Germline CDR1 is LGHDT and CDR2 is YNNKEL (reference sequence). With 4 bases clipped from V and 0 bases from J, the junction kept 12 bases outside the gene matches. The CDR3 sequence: CASSPTRGGGLSTDTQYF. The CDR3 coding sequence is TGTGCCAGCAGCCCCACCCGGGGCGGGGGGCTAAGCACAGATACGCAGTATTTT.

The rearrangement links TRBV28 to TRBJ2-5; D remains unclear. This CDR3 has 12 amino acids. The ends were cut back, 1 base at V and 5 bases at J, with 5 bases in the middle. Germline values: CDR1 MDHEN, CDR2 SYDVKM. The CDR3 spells CASSLYLETQYF. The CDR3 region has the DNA TGTGCCAGCAGTTTATACCTTGAGACCCAGTACTTC.

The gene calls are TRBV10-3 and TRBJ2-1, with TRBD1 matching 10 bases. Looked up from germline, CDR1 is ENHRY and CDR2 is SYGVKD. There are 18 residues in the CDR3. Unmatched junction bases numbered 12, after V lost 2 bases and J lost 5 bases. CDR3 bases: TGTGCCATCAGTGAGCGGGGACAGGGGATCTCAAAAAACAATGAGCAGTTCTTC. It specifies CAISERGQGISKNNEQFF.

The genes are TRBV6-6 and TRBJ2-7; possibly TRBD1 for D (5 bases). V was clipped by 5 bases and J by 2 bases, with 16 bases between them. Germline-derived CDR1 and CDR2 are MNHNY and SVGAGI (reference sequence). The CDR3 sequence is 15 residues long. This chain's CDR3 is CASSPRAGPPYEQYF. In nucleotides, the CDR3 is TGTGCCAGCAGTCCTAGGGCAGGGCCGCCCTACGAGCAGTACTTC.

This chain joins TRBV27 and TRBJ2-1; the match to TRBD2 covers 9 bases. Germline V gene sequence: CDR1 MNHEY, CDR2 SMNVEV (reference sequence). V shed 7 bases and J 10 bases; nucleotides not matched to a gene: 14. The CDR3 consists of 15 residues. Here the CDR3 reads CASTPTGTSRIEQFF. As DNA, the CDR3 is TGTGCCAGCACCCCTACCGGGACTAGCAGGATAGAGCAGTTCTTC.

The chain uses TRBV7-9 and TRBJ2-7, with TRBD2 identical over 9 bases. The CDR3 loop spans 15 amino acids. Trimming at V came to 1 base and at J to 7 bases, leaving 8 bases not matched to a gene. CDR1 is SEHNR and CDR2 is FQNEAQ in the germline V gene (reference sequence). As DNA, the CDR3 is TGTGCCAGCAGCTTAGGCCGCGGGAGGGTTCGGGAGCAGTACTTC. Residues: CASSLGRGRVREQYF.

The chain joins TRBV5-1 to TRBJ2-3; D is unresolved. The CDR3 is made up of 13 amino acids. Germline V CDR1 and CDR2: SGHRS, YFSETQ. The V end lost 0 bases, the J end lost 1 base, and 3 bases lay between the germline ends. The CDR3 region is CASSLAGTDTQYF. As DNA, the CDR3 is TGCGCCAGCAGCTTGGCGGGCACAGATACGCAGTATTTT.

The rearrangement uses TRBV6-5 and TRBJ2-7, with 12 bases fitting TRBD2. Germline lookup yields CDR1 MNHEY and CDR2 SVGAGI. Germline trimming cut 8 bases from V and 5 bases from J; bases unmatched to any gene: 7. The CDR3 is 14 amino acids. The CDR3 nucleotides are TGTGCCAGCGGGACTAGCGGGCCTCCCAACGAGCAGTACTTC. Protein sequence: CASGTSGPPNEQYF.

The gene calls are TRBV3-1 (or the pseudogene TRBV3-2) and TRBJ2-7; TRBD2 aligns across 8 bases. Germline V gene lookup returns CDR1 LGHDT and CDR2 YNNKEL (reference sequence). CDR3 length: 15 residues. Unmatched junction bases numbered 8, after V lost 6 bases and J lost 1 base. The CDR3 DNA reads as TGTGCCAGCAGTCGGGGGACTAGGGGTTCCTACGAGCAGTACTTC. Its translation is CASSRGTRGSYEQYF.

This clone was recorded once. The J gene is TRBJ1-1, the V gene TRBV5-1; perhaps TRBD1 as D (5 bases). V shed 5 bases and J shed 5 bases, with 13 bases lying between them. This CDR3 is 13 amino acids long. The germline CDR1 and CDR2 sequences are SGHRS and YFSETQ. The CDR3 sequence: CASRSVGVTEAFF. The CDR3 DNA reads TGCGCCAGCAGGTCAGTGGGGGTTACTGAAGCTTTCTTT.

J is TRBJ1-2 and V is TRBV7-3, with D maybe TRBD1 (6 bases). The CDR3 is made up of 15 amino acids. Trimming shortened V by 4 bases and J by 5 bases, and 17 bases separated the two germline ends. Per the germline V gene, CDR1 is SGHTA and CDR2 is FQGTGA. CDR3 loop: CASSSNPNRAYGYTF. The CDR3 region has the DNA TGTGCCAGCAGCTCTAATCCAAACAGGGCGTATGGCTACACCTTC.

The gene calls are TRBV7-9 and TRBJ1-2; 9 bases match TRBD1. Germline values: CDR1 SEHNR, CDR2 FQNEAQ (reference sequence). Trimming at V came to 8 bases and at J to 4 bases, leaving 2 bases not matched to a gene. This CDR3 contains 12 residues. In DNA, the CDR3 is TGTGCCAGCTCGGGACAGGGCTATGGCTACACCTTC. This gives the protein CASSGQGYGYTF.

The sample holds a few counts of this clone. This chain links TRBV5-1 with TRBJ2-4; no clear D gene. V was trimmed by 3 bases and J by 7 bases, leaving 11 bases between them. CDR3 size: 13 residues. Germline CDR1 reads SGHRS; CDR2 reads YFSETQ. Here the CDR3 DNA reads TGCGCCAGCAGCTCCAGCCACCTCAACATTCAGTACTTC. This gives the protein CASSSSHLNIQYF.

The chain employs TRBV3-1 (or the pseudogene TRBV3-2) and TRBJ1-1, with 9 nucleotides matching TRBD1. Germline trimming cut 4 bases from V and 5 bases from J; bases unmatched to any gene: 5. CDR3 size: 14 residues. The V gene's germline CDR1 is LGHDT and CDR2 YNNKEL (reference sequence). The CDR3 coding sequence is TGTGCCAGCAGCCGGAAGGACAGGGGAACTGAAGCTTTCTTT. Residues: CASSRKDRGTEAFF.

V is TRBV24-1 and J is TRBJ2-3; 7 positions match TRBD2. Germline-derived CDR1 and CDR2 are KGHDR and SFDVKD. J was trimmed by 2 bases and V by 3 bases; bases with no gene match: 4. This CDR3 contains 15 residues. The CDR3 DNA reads TGTGCCACCAGTGATCTCGGGGGGAACACAGATACGCAGTATTTT. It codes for CATSDLGGNTDTQYF.

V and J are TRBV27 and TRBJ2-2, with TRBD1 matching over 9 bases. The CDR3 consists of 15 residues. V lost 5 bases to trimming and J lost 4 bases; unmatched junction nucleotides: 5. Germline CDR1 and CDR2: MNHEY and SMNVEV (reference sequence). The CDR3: CASSIGQGFTGELFF. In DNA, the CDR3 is TGTGCCAGCAGTATCGGACAGGGGTTCACCGGGGAGCTGTTTTTT.

The CDR3 sequence is CASRYGGVNTEAFF. The CDR3 DNA is TGTGCCAGCAGGTACGGAGGGGTGAACACTGAAGCTTTCTTT. The chain combines TRBV7-9 with TRBJ1-1, with D perhaps TRBD1 (5 bases). V lost 6 bases to trimming and J lost 0 bases, with 11 bases between them. CDR1 SEHNR and CDR2 FQNEAQ come from the germline V gene (reference sequence). The CDR3 contains 14 residues.

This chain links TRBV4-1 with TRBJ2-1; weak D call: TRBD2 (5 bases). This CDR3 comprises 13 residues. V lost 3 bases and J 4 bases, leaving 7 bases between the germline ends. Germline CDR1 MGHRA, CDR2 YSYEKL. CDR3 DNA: TGCGCCAGCAGCCAGAGCGGATACAATGAGCAGTTCTTC. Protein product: CASSQSGYNEQFF.

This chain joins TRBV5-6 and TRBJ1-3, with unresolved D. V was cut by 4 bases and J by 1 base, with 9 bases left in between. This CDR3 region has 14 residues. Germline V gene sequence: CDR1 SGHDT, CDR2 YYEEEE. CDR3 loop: CASSRGRSGNTIYF. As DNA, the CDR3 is TGTGCCAGCAGCCGCGGTAGATCTGGAAACACCATATATTTT.

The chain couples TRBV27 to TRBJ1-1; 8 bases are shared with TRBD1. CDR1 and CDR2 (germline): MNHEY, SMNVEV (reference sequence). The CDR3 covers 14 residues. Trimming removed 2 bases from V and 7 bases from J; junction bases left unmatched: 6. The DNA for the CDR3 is TGTGCCAGCAGTTTACTCGACAGGGGCGGTGAAGCTTTCTTT. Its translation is CASSLLDRGGEAFF.